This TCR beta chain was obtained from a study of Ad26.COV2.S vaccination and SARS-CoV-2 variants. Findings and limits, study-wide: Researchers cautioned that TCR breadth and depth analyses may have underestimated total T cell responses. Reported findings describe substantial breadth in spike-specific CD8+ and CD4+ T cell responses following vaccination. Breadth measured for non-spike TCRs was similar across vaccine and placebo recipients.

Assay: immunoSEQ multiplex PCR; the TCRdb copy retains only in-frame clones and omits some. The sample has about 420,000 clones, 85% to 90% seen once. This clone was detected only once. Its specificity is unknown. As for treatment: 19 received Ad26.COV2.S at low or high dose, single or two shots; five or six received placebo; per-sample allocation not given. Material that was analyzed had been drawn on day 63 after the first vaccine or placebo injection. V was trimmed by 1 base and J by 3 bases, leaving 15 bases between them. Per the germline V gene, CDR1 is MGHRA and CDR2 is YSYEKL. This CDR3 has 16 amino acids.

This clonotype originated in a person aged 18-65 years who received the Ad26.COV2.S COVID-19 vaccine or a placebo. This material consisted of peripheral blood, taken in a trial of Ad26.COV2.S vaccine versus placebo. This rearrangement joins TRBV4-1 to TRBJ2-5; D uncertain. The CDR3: CASSQVVDRLKETQYF. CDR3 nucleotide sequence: TGCGCCAGCAGCCAAGTCGTTGACCGCCTCAAAGAGACCCAGTACTTC.